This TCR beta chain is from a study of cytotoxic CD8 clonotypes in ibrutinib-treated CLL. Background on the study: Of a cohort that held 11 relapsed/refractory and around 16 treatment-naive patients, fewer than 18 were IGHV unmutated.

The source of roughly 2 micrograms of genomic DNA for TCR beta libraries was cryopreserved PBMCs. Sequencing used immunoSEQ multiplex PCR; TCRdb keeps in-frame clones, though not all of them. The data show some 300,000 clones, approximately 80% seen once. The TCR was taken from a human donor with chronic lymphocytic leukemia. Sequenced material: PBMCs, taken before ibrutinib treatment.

CDR3 coding DNA: TGTGCCAGCAGCCAAGGATGGATAGAGAACACTGAAGCTTTCTTT. This codes for CASSQGWIENTEAFF. V and J are TRBV14 and TRBJ1-1; D call uncertain. The germline V gene encodes CDR1 SGHDN and CDR2 FVKESK. The CDR3 has 15 residues. The V end was cut by 1 base, the J end by 1 base, with 10 bases between.